Sequencing of this TCR beta chain was carried out in a study of shared clonotypes between healthy human individuals. The CDR3 is 15 amino acids. V was pared by 3 bases and J by 2 bases, with 15 bases between. CDR1 is GTSNPN and CDR2 is SVGIG in the germline V gene (reference sequence). Assay: immunoSEQ multiplex PCR; the TCRdb copy retains only in-frame clones and omits some. This table holds under 2.5 million clones, just under 95% found once. The V and J genes are TRBV30 and TRBJ2-3; either TRBD1 or TRBD2 may supply D (7 bases each). The clonotype was recovered from a young man in good health. Some clones in this sample may be carry-over from other donors' samples. The sample was naive CD4+ T cells from PBMCs. As to subset: CD45RA+ positively selected. The CDR3 here is CAWRKAGQPTDTQYF. In DNA form, the CDR3 reads TGTGCCTGGAGGAAAGCGGGACAGCCCACAGATACGCAGTATTTT.